This T cell receptor beta chain comes out of a study of cytomegalovirus exposure and HLA in healthy donors. Whole-study findings and limits: In a later analysis, several top co-occurrence clusters appeared linked to parvovirus B19, influenza, CMV and Epstein-Barr virus.

In the case of this clone: No antigen is known for it.

Germline CDR1 reads SGHAT; CDR2 reads FQDESV (reference sequence). CDR3 length equals 18 residues. Researchers ran the PCR with 60 Vbeta and 13 Jbeta primers. Authors' processing steps: Tens of millions of unique TCR beta chains, around 11 million of them shared, were counted by a later analysis. Sequencing was performed with immunoSEQ multiplex PCR; in TCRdb, only in-frame clones are kept and a portion is missing. V and J calls and clone size follow that table, whereas D and trimming were derived from the DNA. Here the sample spans 160,000 or so clones, roughly 80% being singletons. The source of this sequence is a woman aged 25 to 45 in good health and CMV-seronegative. This chain joins TRBV11-1 and TRBJ2-5, with TRBD2 matching over 9 bases. Judging by the DNA end, TRBJ2-7 fits better; the J call may be wrong. The specimen was PBMCs. CDR3 region: CASSLAGLASVSSYEQYF. The CDR3 DNA sequence: TGTGCCAGCAGCTTAGCGGGACTAGCATCCGTAAGCTCCTACGAGCAGTACTTC.